This TCR beta chain was recovered during a study of T-cell reconstitution after alpha-beta-depleted transplantation in children. A library of TCRbeta sequences, prepared with unique molecular identifiers, was generated. From the PCR reads, TCRdb called clonotypes with MiXCR, one entry per CDR3 protein. This sample yields 530,000 or so distinct CDR3 sequences, of which roughly 27% are seen a single time; about a third belongs to the top ten. Comments on this clonotype: Its antigen remains unidentified.

The CDR3 has 18 amino acids. J was trimmed by 6 bases and V by 4 bases; bases with no gene match: 18. Germline loops: CDR1 SGHDN, CDR2 FVKESK. Regarding the study as a whole: About two months after transplant, alpha-beta T cells reportedly came from several hundred expanded graft clones. Newly generated T cells supplied most T-cell counts and diversity one year post-transplant. Surviving recipient T cells and thymic progenitors underlay high day-60 TCRbeta diversity in some patients.

The sequencing here drew on PBMCs, taken before TCRalphabeta/CD19-depleted stem cell transplant. This sequence was found in a boy under two years old with Wiskott-Aldrich syndrome, due to receive a stem cell transplant. This chain links TRBV14 with TRBJ2-1; 7 bases fit TRBD2. The CDR3 is CASSPSSLAGAFGNEQFF. CDR3 bases: TGTGCCAGCAGCCCGTCGAGTTTGGCGGGAGCTTTCGGCAATGAGCAGTTCTTC.